Below, 24 T cell receptor beta chains from the same sample are listed, as sequenced in a study of Ad26.COV2.S vaccination and SARS-CoV-2 variants (TCRdb year 2021). Receptors were amplified or captured by the immunoSEQ multiplex PCR assay. TCRdb took this table from immuneACCESS and kept in-frame rearrangements with V and J called. Such tables lack part of the clones; where checked against another copy, unresolved V genes explain under half of the gap, and the rest is unexplained. The sample table shows approximately 460,000 clones, and 70% to 90% are seen once. In total, the top ten clones hold 1.7% of the sample. Per the publication, the treatment or condition label means: some 20 received Ad26.COV2.S at low or high dose, single or two shots; 5 received placebo; per-sample allocation not given. For vaccine and placebo recipients, the sequenced repertoires came from samples collected on day 63 after the first injection.

The source material was peripheral blood, sampled in a trial of Ad26.COV2.S vaccine versus placebo. These TCRs come from a person between 18 and 65 years old who received the Ad26.COV2.S COVID-19 vaccine or a placebo.

V usage is TRBV6-5 and J usage is TRBJ1-2; the match to TRBD1 covers 9 bases. From germline, CDR1 is MNHEY and CDR2 SVGAGI. Unmatched junction bases numbered 5, after V lost 0 bases and J lost 3 bases. The CDR3 extends over 16 amino acids. The CDR3: CASSYSGQGVDYGYTF. The CDR3 DNA reads TGTGCCAGCAGTTACTCGGGACAGGGAGTCGACTATGGCTACACCTTC.

This chain joins TRBV28 and TRBJ1-5, with D possibly matching TRBD1 (6 bases). Trimming took 6 bases from V and 2 from J, leaving 14 bases between them. CDR1 MDHEN and CDR2 SYDVKM come from the germline V gene. This CDR3 is 15 amino acids long. This CDR3 is CASSQRQAGNQPQHF. The CDR3 nucleotides read TGTGCCAGCAGCCAAAGACAGGCCGGCAATCAGCCCCAGCATTTT.

This clone appeared once. The chain combines TRBV19 with TRBJ2-1; tentatively, D is TRBD1 (5 bases). The CDR3 runs 15 residues. The V end lost 4 bases, the J end lost 2 bases, and 12 bases lay between the germline ends. The germline V gene has CDR1 LNHDA and CDR2 SQIVND (reference sequence). The CDR3 protein is CASSKIGVAYNEQFF. For the CDR3, the DNA is TGTGCCAGTAGTAAAATAGGGGTAGCCTACAATGAGCAGTTCTTC.

The chain employs TRBV18 and TRBJ1-5, with D hard to call. The CDR3 totals 15 residues. Germline CDR1 is KGHSH and CDR2 is LQKENI. Trimming removed 5 bases from V and 6 bases from J, with 17 bases in between. The CDR3 sequence is CASSLEPGSPQPQHF. CDR3 nucleotides: TGTGCCAGCTCATTAGAGCCGGGGTCGCCTCAGCCCCAGCATTTT. Variable domain in full (rest from reference TRBV18 and TRBJ1-5): NAGVMQNPRHLVRRRGQEARLRCSPMKGHSHVYWYRQLPEEGLKFMVYLQKENIIDESGMPKERFSAEFPKEGPSILRIQQVVRGDSAAYFCASSLEPGSPQPQHFGDGTRLSIL.

CDR3 in DNA: TGTGCCAGCAGCCAGCCCTCGGGGGGGGTCTACGAGCAGTACTTC. It codes for CASSQPSGGVYEQYF. J is TRBJ2-7 and V is TRBV3-1 (or the pseudogene TRBV3-2); 8 bases match TRBD2. Unmatched junction bases numbered 7, after V lost 3 bases and J lost 3 bases. CDR3 length equals 15 residues. In germline, CDR1 is LGHDT, CDR2 YNNKEL (reference sequence).

V and J are TRBV7-9 and TRBJ1-2; 8 bases line up with TRBD1. In germline, CDR1 is SEHNR, CDR2 FQNEAQ (reference sequence). V dropped 5 bases and J dropped 2; count of bases not matched to a gene: 4. The CDR3 sequence is 14 residues long. The CDR3 DNA is TGTGCCAGCAGCATCGGACAGGGAAACTATGGCTACACCTTC. Translating gives CASSIGQGNYGYTF.

The chain uses TRBV10-1 and TRBJ2-2; 10 nucleotides agree with TRBD2. Per germline, CDR1 WNHNN and CDR2 SYGVQD (reference sequence). V gave up 0 bases and J gave up 2 bases; unmatched junction bases: 3. The CDR3 is 17 amino acids. CDR3 DNA: TGCGCCAGCAGTGAGTCGGCTAGCGGGGGTAACACCGGGGAGCTGTTTTTT. This encodes CASSESASGGNTGELFF.

The V gene is TRBV3-1 (or the pseudogene TRBV3-2), the J gene TRBJ1-2; weak D call: TRBD1 (6 bases). This CDR3 has 13 amino acids. Per germline, CDR1 LGHDT and CDR2 YNNKEL (reference sequence). V lost 1 base to trimming and J lost 7 bases, with 10 bases between them. CDR3 loop: CASSQGQAGGYTF. In DNA, the CDR3 is TGTGCCAGCAGCCAAGGACAGGCGGGTGGCTACACCTTC.

In DNA, the CDR3 is TGTGCCAGCAGTTGGACCTACTACGAGCAGTACTTC. Translating it yields CASSWTYYEQYF. The chain links TRBV7-9 to TRBJ2-7; D ambiguous. This CDR3 contains 12 residues. Germline values: CDR1 SEHNR, CDR2 FQNEAQ (reference sequence). Trimming took off 6 bases at V and 3 bases at J, with 9 bases between the two ends.

The gene calls are TRBV27 and TRBJ1-1; no definite D call. Trimming cost V 6 bases and J 5 bases, with 22 bases left between them. The CDR3 runs to 16 residues. Looked up from germline, CDR1 is MNHEY and CDR2 is SMNVEV (reference sequence). The CDR3 region has the DNA TGTGCCAGCAGCCCCACACTTAGCTTGACATTAACTGAAGCTTTCTTT. Its protein is CASSPTLSLTLTEAFF.

This chain links TRBV4-3 with TRBJ2-1; D is uncertain. The CDR3 sequence is 13 residues long. The ends were cut back, 4 bases at V and 4 bases at J, with 8 bases in the middle. Germline values: CDR1 LGHNA, CDR2 YSLEER. The CDR3 here is CASSRTDYNEQFF. In DNA form, the CDR3 reads TGCGCCAGCAGCCGCACAGATTACAATGAGCAGTTCTTC.

Only one count was recorded for this clone. This chain links TRBV9 with TRBJ1-1; TRBD1 aligns across 9 bases. CDR1 is SGDLS, CDR2 YYNGEE, per germline. The trim removed 4 bases at V and 5 bases at J, leaving 6 bases unmatched. This CDR3 has 14 amino acids. DNA for the CDR3: TGTGCCAGCAGCCCTACGACAGGGGGAACTGAAGCTTTCTTT. This codes for CASSPTTGGTEAFF.

The gene calls are TRBV5-5 and TRBJ2-2, with 9 bases that match TRBD2. The CDR3 contains 17 residues. J was trimmed by 4 bases and V by 4 bases; bases with no gene match: 11. Per the germline V gene, CDR1 is SGHKS and CDR2 is YYEKEE (reference sequence). The DNA for the CDR3 is TGTGCCAGCAGCCGGGAGGCTAGCGGGGCCCTCACCGGGGAGCTGTTTTTT. This encodes CASSREASGALTGELFF.

This chain links TRBV18 with TRBJ1-2, with a weak D call TRBD1 (6 bases). The germline V and J ends were trimmed by 6 bases and 7 bases, with 15 bases remaining between them. The CDR3 has 13 residues. CDR1 is KGHSH, CDR2 LQKENI, per germline. As DNA, the CDR3 is TGTGCCAGCTCCCCGACAGGTCCGAGTGGCTACACCTTC. Its translation is CASSPTGPSGYTF.

The chain has TRBV18 and TRBJ2-3, with TRBD1 identical over 7 bases. The length of the CDR3 is 15 residues. V shed 3 bases and J 3 bases; nucleotides not matched to a gene: 6. The V gene's germline CDR1 is KGHSH and CDR2 LQKENI. DNA for the CDR3: TGTGCCAGCTCACCTTCGGGACAGCTTACAGATACGCAGTATTTT. It is translated as CASSPSGQLTDTQYF.

The chain employs TRBV11-2 and TRBJ2-5, with D maybe TRBD1 (5 bases). Looked up from germline, CDR1 is SGHAT and CDR2 is FQNNGV. There are 14 residues in the CDR3. V gave up 1 base and J gave up 5 bases, with 11 bases separating them. CDR3 nucleotide sequence: TGTGCCAGCAGCTTAGCATCAGGGCGGGAGACCCAGTACTTC. It encodes CASSLASGRETQYF.

The J gene is TRBJ1-6, the V gene TRBV7-9, with D possibly TRBD1 on 5 matching bases. Trimming pared 5 bases from V and 8 bases from J, leaving 16 bases between. The CDR3 sequence is 15 residues long. In germline, CDR1 is SEHNR, CDR2 FQNEAQ (reference sequence). CDR3 coding DNA: TGTGCCAGCAGCCCCCCCCAGGGCGCCGATTCACCCCTCCACTTT. This sequence encodes CASSPPQGADSPLHF.

This chain joins TRBV30 and TRBJ1-3; D is ambiguous. V was pared by 2 bases and J by 0 bases, with 5 bases between. Germline V gene data show CDR1 as GTSNPN and CDR2 as SVGIG (reference sequence). The CDR3 covers 13 residues. The CDR3, as DNA: TGTGCCTGGAGTAGGGACTCTGGAAACACCATATATTTT. Encoded protein: CAWSRDSGNTIYF.

The rearrangement joins TRBV10-2 to TRBJ1-3; D is undetermined. The CDR3 covers 13 residues. Trimming shortened V by 3 bases and J by 3 bases, and 6 bases separated the two germline ends. Germline CDR1 WSHSY, CDR2 SAAADI. As DNA, the CDR3 is TGCGCCAGCAGTGAAACCGGTGGAAACACCATATATTTT. Encoded protein: CASSETGGNTIYF.

J is TRBJ1-1 and V is TRBV19; D perhaps matches TRBD1 (5 bases). V shed 6 bases and J shed 4 bases, with 18 bases lying between them. The CDR3 extends over 15 amino acids. Looked up from germline, CDR1 is LNHDA and CDR2 is SQIVND (reference sequence). In nucleotides, the CDR3 is TGTGCCAGTAGGGGGAGTGGCACTGGGGCCACTGAAGCTTTCTTT. Amino acids: CASRGSGTGATEAFF.

This clone was counted once. The rearrangement uses TRBV7-9 and TRBJ2-4; D remains unclear. CDR3 length: 11 residues. In germline, CDR1 is SEHNR, CDR2 FQNEAQ (reference sequence). V lost 4 bases and J lost 10, with 8 bases in between. The DNA for the CDR3 is TGTGCCAGCAGCTGGCAAGGTATTCAGTACTTC. This translates into CASSWQGIQYF.

This clone is a singleton in its sample. This chain links TRBV11-2 with TRBJ1-1; D ambiguous. The CDR3 spans 15 residues. CDR1 and CDR2 (germline): SGHAT, FQNNGV. V shed 4 bases and J shed 0 bases, with 12 bases lying between them. In DNA, the CDR3 is TGTGCCAGCAGCTCCCGGTCGAATATGAACACTGAAGCTTTCTTT. As protein: CASSSRSNMNTEAFF.

The chain carries TRBV24-1 and TRBJ2-1, with D possibly TRBD1 on 6 matching bases. V was pared by 2 bases and J by 6 bases, with 13 bases between. CDR1 KGHDR and CDR2 SFDVKD come from the germline V gene. The CDR3 has 15 residues. CDR3 sequence (DNA): TGTGCCACCAGTGATTCCCGACAGGTTGGCAATGAGCAGTTCTTC. It translates to CATSDSRQVGNEQFF.

J is TRBJ1-1 and V is TRBV5-1, with unresolved D. V lost 0 bases, J lost 6 bases, and 9 bases lay in between. Germline V gives CDR1 SGHRS, CDR2 YFSETQ. The length of the CDR3 is 13 residues. The CDR3 loop reads CASSLAGGPEAFF. CDR3 bases: TGCGCCAGCAGCTTGGCCGGAGGCCCTGAAGCTTTCTTT.